The clone carrying this T cell receptor beta chain was detected only a few times. This entry belongs to a study of response to subunit inactivated influenza vaccine. TCRdb used MiXCR to reprocess the RT-PCR reads, holding one entry per CDR3 protein. The top ten clones hold roughly 11% of a sample with hundreds of thousands of distinct CDR3 sequences, approximately 17% of them seen once. This clonotype was sampled from a man between 45 and 60 years old who received an inactivated influenza vaccine. Sequencing was performed on PBMCs from blood, taken approximately 5 days after vaccination.

The chain's CDR3 is CASRTGTGISSSYNEQFF. CDR3 nucleotides: TGTGCCAGCAGGACCGGGACAGGGATTTCCAGCTCCTACAATGAGCAGTTCTTC. The rearrangement uses TRBV2 and TRBJ2-1; TRBD1 agrees at 9 bases. Germline loops: CDR1 SNHLY, CDR2 FYNNEI. The J segment lost 0 bases and the V segment lost 6 bases, leaving 12 bases of the junction unmatched. The CDR3 is 18 residues long.